This T cell receptor beta chain was profiled in a study of spatial heterogeneity in lung cancer. Study context: Detected beta-chain sequences consistently exceeded alpha-chain sequences.

V was pared by 3 bases and J by 0 bases, with 14 bases between. This CDR3 contains 16 residues. Study-wide findings and caveats: Coverage estimated for tumor T cells reached 7% to 8% for alpha chains and around 13% for beta chains. Counts of expanded alpha and beta TCRs within tumors tracked the tumor nonsynonymous mutation count.

TCRdb reprocessed the 5' RACE reads with MiXCR, giving one entry per CDR3 protein. The sample consists of fewer than 15,000 distinct CDR3 sequences, roughly 2.9% of them appearing once. This clonotype appeared many times. Its antigen remains unknown. Time point described: sample taken at primary tumor resection. A total of fewer than 80 untreated early-stage non-small cell lung cancer patients served as donors. This TCR derives from a male donor with early-stage non-small cell lung cancer. This chain joins TRBV12-3 or TRBV12-4 and TRBJ1-1, with TRBD1 as a possible D gene (6 bases). Sequenced material: lung tumor tissue, taken at surgery. Written as DNA, the CDR3 is TGTGCCAGCAGTTTTTATTTAAGGGGGATGAACACTGAAGCTTTCTTT. Translated: CASSFYLRGMNTEAFF.